This T cell receptor beta chain was recovered during a study of early T cells in non-severe SARS-CoV-2 infection. For the study at large: Chains were not paired, and sequencing was done on bulk RNA from unsorted whole blood. Overall study results and limits: Sequences matched to VDJdb favored anti-spike CD8 responses, while private and CD4 specificities were missed.

Germline assignment: CDR1 SGHTA and CDR2 FQGNSA. Trimming shortened V by 2 bases and J by 2 bases, and 7 bases separated the two germline ends. This CDR3 spans 13 amino acids. As part of library construction, unique molecular identifiers were attached to individual cDNA molecules. TCRdb recomputed calls from the 5' RACE reads with MiXCR, one row per CDR3 protein. Here the sample spans tens of thousands of distinct CDR3 sequences, about 9.1% being singletons. This clonotype was counted ten times or more. The antigen is undetermined. This rearrangement joins TRBV7-2 to TRBJ2-7; D remains ambiguous. The clonotype was recovered from an adult who was a healthcare worker with PCR-confirmed SARS-CoV-2 infection or an uninfected control (not recorded which). Sequencing used whole blood. CDR3 residues: CASSLPETYEQYF. For the CDR3, the DNA is TGTGCCAGCAGCTTACCGGAGACCTACGAGCAGTACTTC.